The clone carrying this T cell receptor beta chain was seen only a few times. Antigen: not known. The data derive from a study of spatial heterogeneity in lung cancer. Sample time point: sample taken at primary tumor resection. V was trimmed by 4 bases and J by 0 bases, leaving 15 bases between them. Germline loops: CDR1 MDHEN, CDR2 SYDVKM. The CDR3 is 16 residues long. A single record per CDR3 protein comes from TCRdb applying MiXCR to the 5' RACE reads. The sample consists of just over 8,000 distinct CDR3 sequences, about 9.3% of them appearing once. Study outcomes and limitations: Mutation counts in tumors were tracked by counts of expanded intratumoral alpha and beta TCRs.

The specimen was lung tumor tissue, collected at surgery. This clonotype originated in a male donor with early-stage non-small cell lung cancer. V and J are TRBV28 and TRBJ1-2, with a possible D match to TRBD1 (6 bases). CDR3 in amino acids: CASSSLEGVSNYGYTF. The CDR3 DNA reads TGTGCCAGCAGTTCCCTGGAGGGGGTTTCTAACTATGGCTACACCTTC.